The clone carrying this T cell receptor beta chain occurred many times. Its target is unknown. These data are taken from a study of identical twins. Study conclusions and caveats: Out-of-frame sharing of TCR alpha in monozygotic twins was underestimated by models.

TCRdb itself ran the 5' RACE reads through MiXCR, one entry per CDR3 protein. The table records a few hundred thousand distinct CDR3 sequences, 8.5% to 10% of them present only once. The V gene lost 6 bases and the J gene lost 7 bases, with 10 bases spanning the gap. The CDR3 loop spans 13 amino acids. The clonotype originates from a woman between 50 and 59 years old in good health. This sequence joins TRBV12-3 or TRBV12-4 and TRBJ1-6; D might be TRBD1 (5 bases). The source material was naive T cells sorted from blood. CDR3 sequence (DNA): TGTGCCAGCAGACCGGGACTAAATTCACCCCTCCACTTT. Residues: CASRPGLNSPLHF.